These T cell receptor beta chains were read from a single sample in a study of shared clonotypes between healthy human individuals. TCRdb's table, derived via immunoSEQ multiplex PCR, lists solely in-frame clones and lacks some. The sample holds about 2.4 million clones, over 85% seen once. Material for sequencing was naive CD4+ T cells from PBMCs. All receptors derive from a man younger than 35 in good health. Some clones in this sample may be carry-over from other donors' samples. CDR3s include the opening cysteine and the closing phenylalanine or tryptophan. D genes are given only for firm matches. A row's size may be missing; if present it is once, few, many or a size class.

j_gene,abundance,v_gene,d_gene,CDR3nt,CDR3aa
TRBJ2-3,.,TRBV6-5,.,TGTGCCAGCACCCGGGCCCACACAGATACGCAGTATTTT,CASTRAHTDTQYF
TRBJ2-5,.,TRBV29-1,.,TGCAGCGTTGATCTTTCGGGAGTCTCAGAGACCCAGTACTTC,CSVDLSGVSETQYF
TRBJ1-2,.,TRBV7-2,.,TGTGCCAGCAGCTTGGGCAGCTATGGCTACACCTTC,CASSLGSYGYTF
TRBJ1-2,.,TRBV28,TRBD1,TGTGCCAGCAGTCTACAGGGGAGTGGCTACACCTTC,CASSLQGSGYTF
TRBJ1-1,.,TRBV6-1,.,TGTGCCAGCAGTGAAGTTGCGAGGGGGGTCCCTGAAGCTTTCTTT,CASSEVARGVPEAFF
TRBJ1-1,.,TRBV11-1,.,TGTGCCAGCAGCTTACCTCCCCCGACAGCCTTTAACACTGAAGCTTTCTTT,CASSLPPPTAFNTEAFF
TRBJ2-1,.,TRBV7-3,.,TGTGCCAGCAGCTATCTCAACAATGAGCAGTTCTTC,CASSYLNNEQFF
TRBJ1-6,.,TRBV7-8,.,TGTGCCAGCAGCTTAGCGTTTTCGGGAGGGGGCCTCCACTTT,CASSLAFSGGGLHF
TRBJ2-2,.,TRBV18,.,TGTGCCAGCTCACCAAGGGCTACAGCAACTACCGGGGAGCTGTTTTTT,CASSPRATATTGELFF
TRBJ2-2,.,TRBV2,TRBD1,TGTGCCAGCAGACAGGGGACCGGGGAGCTGTTTTTT,CASRQGTGELFF
TRBJ2-1,.,TRBV7-3,TRBD1,TGTGCCAGCAGCTCGGACAGGGGGGGCGATGAGCAGTTCTTC,CASSSDRGGDEQFF
TRBJ2-5,.,TRBV11-2,.,TGTGCCAGCAGCTTAGGCGAGGGTATCCGAGAGACCCAGTACTTC,CASSLGEGIRETQYF
TRBJ1-3,.,TRBV5-1,.,TGCGCCAGCAGCTTGGCCGGCCTAGGGTCTGGAAACACCATATATTTT,CASSLAGLGSGNTIYF
TRBJ2-3,.,TRBV18,TRBD2,TGTGCCAGCTCACCACCCGGCGGGAGCCCCACAGATACGCAGTATTTT,CASSPPGGSPTDTQYF
TRBJ2-7,.,TRBV19,TRBD2,TGTGCCAGTAGCCAAACTAGCGGGAGTTACGAGCAGTACTTC,CASSQTSGSYEQYF
TRBJ1-4,few,TRBV30,TRBD1,TGTGCCTGGAGTGTGACAGGGGGCATCGTAAAACTGTTTTTT,CAWSVTGGIVKLFF
TRBJ2-7,.,TRBV5-6,.,TGTGCCAGCAGCTTGGTGACACGTTTCGAGCAGTACTTC,CASSLVTRFEQYF
TRBJ2-3,.,TRBV4-1,TRBD2,TGCGCCAGCAGCCAAGATCAGGTGGGACTAGCGGGGATCACAGATACGCAGTATTTT,CASSQDQVGLAGITDTQYF
TRBJ2-7,.,TRBV7-8,TRBD2,TGTGCCAGCAGCTTCTCAGGGACTACTCTCTCCTACGAGCAGTACTTC,CASSFSGTTLSYEQYF
TRBJ2-3,.,TRBV18,TRBD2,TGTGCCAGCTCGCCGACTAGCGGGATCACAGATACGCAGTATTTT,CASSPTSGITDTQYF
TRBJ2-7,once,TRBV6-5,.,TGTGCCAGCACGGGGGGCGGGAACTACGAGCAGTACTTC,CASTGGGNYEQYF
TRBJ2-5,.,TRBV7-3,TRBD2,TGTGCCAGCAGCTTAAGGAGCGGGGAAGAGACCCAGTACTTC,CASSLRSGEETQYF
TRBJ1-2,.,TRBV15,.,TGTGCCACCAGCAGAGAGTCCCGTTTTGGCTACACCTTC,CATSRESRFGYTF
TRBJ2-1,.,TRBV27,TRBD2,TGTGCCAGCAGTTTTAGGATCAAGGACCCCCGGCTACCGGGCGGGAGGTCTGTACAGTTCTTC,CASSFRIKDPRLPGGRSVQFF
TRBJ1-1,.,TRBV28,.,TGTGCCAGCAGTTTTAGAAGGGATGGTACTGAAGCTTTCTTT,CASSFRRDGTEAFF
TRBJ2-3,.,TRBV6-4,TRBD2,TGTGCCAGCAGTGCTGGGCTAGCGGTTAACACAGATACGCAGTATTTT,CASSAGLAVNTDTQYF
TRBJ1-2,.,TRBV5-6,.,TGTGCCAGCAGCTTGCACGCTAACTATGGCTACACCTTC,CASSLHANYGYTF
TRBJ2-1,.,TRBV19,.,TGTGCCAGTACAGACGCCGTTCGAGACAATGAGCAGTTCTTC,CASTDAVRDNEQFF
TRBJ2-7,.,TRBV27,.,TGTGCCAGCTGGAGGGGAGGCTACGAGCAGTACTTC,CASWRGGYEQYF
TRBJ2-6,.,TRBV7-3,.,TGTGCCAGCAGCGCCTCTGGGGCCAACGTCCTGACTTTC,CASSASGANVLTF
TRBJ1-2,.,TRBV6-1,.,TGTGCCACCCAGTCAGGGCAGCCTAACTATGGCTACACCTTC,CATQSGQPNYGYTF
TRBJ1-2,.,TRBV29-1,TRBD1,TGCAGCGCCGAGGATGCAGTCCGTTGGTCAGGGGGCAACTATGGCTACACCTTC,CSAEDAVRWSGGNYGYTF
TRBJ2-7,.,TRBV27,.,TGTGCCAGCAGTTCCCCCCGGACCTACGAGCAGTACTTC,CASSSPRTYEQYF
TRBJ2-7,.,TRBV7-9,.,TGTGCCAGCAGCACCCTCCCGGCCACTTCCAACGAGCAGTACTTC,CASSTLPATSNEQYF
TRBJ2-7,.,TRBV7-2,.,TGTGCCAGCAGCTTTCGGAACAGGATGCAGTACTTC,CASSFRNRMQYF
TRBJ1-2,.,TRBV28,.,TGTGCCAGCAGCCTGGGACCCGGAGGTATTTTGCGCTACACCTTC,CASSLGPGGILRYTF
TRBJ1-5,once,TRBV10-2,.,TGCGCCAGCAGTGAACGCCCTATGGGGGTTGGCAATCAGCCCCAGCATTTT,CASSERPMGVGNQPQHF